The sequence of this T cell receptor beta chain was determined in a study of T cells in Graves' hyperthyroidism and ophthalmopathy. Hyperthyroidism, newly diagnosed and lasting under 2 months, affected patients aged 18 to 65. To note about this clonotype: Antigen: not known.

TCR beta CDR3 regions were amplified from RNA transcripts. Researchers ran a first-round RT-PCR on the TCR CDR3 using the HTBI primer set. TCRdb re-called the multiplex PCR reads with MiXCR, one entry per CDR3 protein. The sample holds under 300,000 distinct CDR3 sequences, more than 10% seen once. Study results and caveats: Blood also contained most expanded thyroid clonotypes above 0.001.

V lost 5 bases, J lost 0 bases, and 8 bases stayed unmatched. This CDR3 has 15 amino acids. Germline V lookup: CDR1 DFQATT, CDR2 SNEGSKA (reference sequence). The TCR sequence derives from a woman aged 25 to 39 with Graves' hyperthyroidism that later progressed to Graves' ophthalmopathy. Input material: blood. This chain uses TRBV20-1 with TRBJ1-1; 8 bases agree with TRBD1. The CDR3 DNA follows: TGCAGTGCTGTGGACAGGGATAACGTGAACACTGAAGCTTTCTTT. This codes for CSAVDRDNVNTEAFF.